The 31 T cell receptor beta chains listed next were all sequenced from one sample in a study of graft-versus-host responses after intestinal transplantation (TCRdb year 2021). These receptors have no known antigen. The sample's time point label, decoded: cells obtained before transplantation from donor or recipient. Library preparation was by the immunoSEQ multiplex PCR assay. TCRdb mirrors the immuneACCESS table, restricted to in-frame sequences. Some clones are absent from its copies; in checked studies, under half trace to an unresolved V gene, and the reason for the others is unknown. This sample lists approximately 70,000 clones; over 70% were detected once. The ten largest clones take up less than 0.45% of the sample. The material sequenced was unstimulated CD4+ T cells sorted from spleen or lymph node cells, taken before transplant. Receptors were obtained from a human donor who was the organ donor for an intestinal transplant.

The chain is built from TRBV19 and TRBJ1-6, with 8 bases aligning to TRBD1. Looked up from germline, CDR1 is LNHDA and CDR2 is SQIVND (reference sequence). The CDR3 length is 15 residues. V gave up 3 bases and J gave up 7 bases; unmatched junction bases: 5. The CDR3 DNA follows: TGTGCCAGTAGTATGGGGGACAGGCCCAATTCACCCCTCCACTTT. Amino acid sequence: CASSMGDRPNSPLHF.

Here the CDR3 reads CATQGYEGAKQFF. In DNA form, the CDR3 reads TGTGCCACCCAGGGGTATGAGGGGGCAAAACAGTTCTTC. The rearrangement uses TRBV28 and TRBJ2-1, with TRBD1 matching over 7 bases. Germline V lookup: CDR1 MDHEN, CDR2 SYDVKM. The V gene end was trimmed by 10 bases and the J gene end by 13 bases; junction bases not matched to a gene: 16. This CDR3 has 13 amino acids.

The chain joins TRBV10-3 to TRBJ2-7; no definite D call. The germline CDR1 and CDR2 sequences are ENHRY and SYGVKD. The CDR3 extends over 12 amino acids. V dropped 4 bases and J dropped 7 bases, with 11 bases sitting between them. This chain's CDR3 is CAISGSIGEQYV. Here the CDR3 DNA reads TGTGCCATCAGTGGGTCCATTGGGGAGCAGTACGTC.

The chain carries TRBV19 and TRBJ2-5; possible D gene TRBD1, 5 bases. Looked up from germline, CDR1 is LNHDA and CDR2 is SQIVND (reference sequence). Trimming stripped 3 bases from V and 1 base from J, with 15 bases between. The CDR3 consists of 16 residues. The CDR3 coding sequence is TGTGCCAGTAGTATTACAGGAATTACCCCCCAAGAGACCCAGTACTTC. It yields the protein CASSITGITPQETQYF.

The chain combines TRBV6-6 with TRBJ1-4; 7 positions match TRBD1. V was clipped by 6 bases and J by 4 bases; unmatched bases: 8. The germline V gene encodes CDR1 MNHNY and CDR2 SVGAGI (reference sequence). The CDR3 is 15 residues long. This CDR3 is CASRLIGGLNEKLFF. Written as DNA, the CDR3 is TGTGCCAGCAGGCTAATAGGGGGCCTTAATGAAAAACTGTTTTTT.

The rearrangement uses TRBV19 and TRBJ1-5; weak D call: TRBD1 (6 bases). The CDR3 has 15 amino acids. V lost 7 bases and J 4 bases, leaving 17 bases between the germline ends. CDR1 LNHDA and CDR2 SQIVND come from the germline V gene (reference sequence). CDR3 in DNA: TGTGCCAGTAAGACAGGATTAGTTTCAAATCAGCCCCAGCATTTT. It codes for CASKTGLVSNQPQHF. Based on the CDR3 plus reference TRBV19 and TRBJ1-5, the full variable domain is DGGITQSPKYLFRKEGQNVTLSCEQNLNHDAMYWYRQDPGQGLRLIYYSQIVNDFQKGDIAEGYSVSREKKESFPLTVTSAQKNPTAFYLCASKTGLVSNQPQHFGDGTRLSIL.

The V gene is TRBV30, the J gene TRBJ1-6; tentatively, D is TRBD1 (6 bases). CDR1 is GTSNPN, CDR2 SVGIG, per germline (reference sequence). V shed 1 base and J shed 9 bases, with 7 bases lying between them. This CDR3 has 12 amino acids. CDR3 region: CAWSEQGSPLHF. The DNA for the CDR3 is TGTGCCTGGAGTGAACAGGGTTCACCCCTCCACTTT. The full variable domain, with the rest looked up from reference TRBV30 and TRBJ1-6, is SQTIHQWPATLVQPVGSPLSLECTVEGTSNPNLYWYRQAAGRGLQLLFYSVGIGQISSEVPQNLSASRPQDRQFILSSKKLLLSDSGFYLCAWSEQGSPLHFGNGTRLTVT.

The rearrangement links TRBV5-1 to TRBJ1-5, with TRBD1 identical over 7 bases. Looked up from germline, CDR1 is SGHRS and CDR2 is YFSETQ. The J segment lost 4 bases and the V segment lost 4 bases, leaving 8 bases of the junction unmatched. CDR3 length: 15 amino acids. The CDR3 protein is CASSVTGTANQPQHF. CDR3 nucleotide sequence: TGCGCCAGCAGCGTAACCGGGACAGCAAATCAGCCCCAGCATTTT.

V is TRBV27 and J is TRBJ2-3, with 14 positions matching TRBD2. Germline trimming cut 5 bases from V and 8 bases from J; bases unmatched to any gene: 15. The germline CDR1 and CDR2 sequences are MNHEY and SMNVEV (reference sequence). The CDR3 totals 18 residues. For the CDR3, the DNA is TGTGCCAGCAGTCTCACTATGCCGGGACTAGCGGGGGCGGGTACGCAGTATTTT. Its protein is CASSLTMPGLAGAGTQYF.

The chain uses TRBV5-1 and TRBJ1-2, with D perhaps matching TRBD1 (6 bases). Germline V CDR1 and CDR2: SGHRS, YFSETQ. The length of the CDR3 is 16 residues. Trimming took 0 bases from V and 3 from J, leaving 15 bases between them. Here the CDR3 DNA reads TGCGCCAGCAGCTTGGACCTAGGGGGGGTTGACTATGGCTACACCTTC. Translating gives CASSLDLGGVDYGYTF. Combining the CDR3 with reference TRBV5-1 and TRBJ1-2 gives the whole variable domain KAGVTQTPRYLIKTRGQQVTLSCSPISGHRSVSWYQQTPGQGLQFLFEYFSETQRNKGNFPGRFSGRQFSNSRSEMNVSTLELGDSALYLCASSLDLGGVDYGYTFGSGTRLTVV.

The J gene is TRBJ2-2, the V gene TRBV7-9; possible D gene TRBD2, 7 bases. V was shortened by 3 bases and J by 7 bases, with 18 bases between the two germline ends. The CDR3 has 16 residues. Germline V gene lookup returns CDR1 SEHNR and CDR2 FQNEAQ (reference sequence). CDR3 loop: CASSLASGGRFGELFF. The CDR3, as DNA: TGTGCCAGCAGCTTGGCCTCGGGGGGCAGGTTCGGGGAGCTGTTTTTT.

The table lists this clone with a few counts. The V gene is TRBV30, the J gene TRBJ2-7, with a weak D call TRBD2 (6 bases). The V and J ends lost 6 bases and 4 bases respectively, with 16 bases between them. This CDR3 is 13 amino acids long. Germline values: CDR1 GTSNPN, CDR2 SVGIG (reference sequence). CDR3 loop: CACGRAGSYEQYV. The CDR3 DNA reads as TGTGCCTGCGGGCGGGCGGGGAGTTACGAGCAGTACGTC.

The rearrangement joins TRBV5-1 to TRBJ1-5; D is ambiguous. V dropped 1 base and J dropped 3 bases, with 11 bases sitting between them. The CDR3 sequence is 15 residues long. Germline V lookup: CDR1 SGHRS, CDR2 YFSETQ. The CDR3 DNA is TGCGCCAGCAGCTTGATTAGCGGCTCCAATCAGCCCCAGCATTTT. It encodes CASSLISGSNQPQHF. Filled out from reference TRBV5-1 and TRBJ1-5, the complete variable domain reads KAGVTQTPRYLIKTRGQQVTLSCSPISGHRSVSWYQQTPGQGLQFLFEYFSETQRNKGNFPGRFSGRQFSNSRSEMNVSTLELGDSALYLCASSLISGSNQPQHFGDGTRLSIL.

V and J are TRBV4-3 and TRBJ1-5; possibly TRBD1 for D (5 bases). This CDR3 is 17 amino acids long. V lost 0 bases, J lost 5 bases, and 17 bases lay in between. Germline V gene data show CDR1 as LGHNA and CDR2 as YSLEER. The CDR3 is CASSQDWTEGTYQPQHF. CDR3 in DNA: TGCGCCAGCAGCCAAGATTGGACCGAAGGGACTTATCAGCCCCAGCATTTT.

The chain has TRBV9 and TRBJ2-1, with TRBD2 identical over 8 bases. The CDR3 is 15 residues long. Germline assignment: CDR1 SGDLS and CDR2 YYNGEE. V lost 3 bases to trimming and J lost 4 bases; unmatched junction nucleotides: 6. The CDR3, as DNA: TGTGCCAGCAGCGGCGTAGGCGGGGGGTACAATGAGCAGTTCTTC. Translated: CASSGVGGGYNEQFF.

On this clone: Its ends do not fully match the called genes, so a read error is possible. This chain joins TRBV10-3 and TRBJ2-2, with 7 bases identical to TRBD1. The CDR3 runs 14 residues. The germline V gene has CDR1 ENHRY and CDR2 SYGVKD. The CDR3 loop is CAITETGPTGELFF. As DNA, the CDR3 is TGTGCCATCACTGAGACAGGGCCCACCGGGGAGCTGTTTTTT.

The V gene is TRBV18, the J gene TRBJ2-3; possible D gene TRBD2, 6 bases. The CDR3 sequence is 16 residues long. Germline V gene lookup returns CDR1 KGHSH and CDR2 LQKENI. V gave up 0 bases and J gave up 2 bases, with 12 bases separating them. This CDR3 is CASSPPGGSATDTQYF. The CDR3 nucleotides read TGTGCCAGCTCACCACCGGGGGGTTCGGCCACAGATACGCAGTATTTT.

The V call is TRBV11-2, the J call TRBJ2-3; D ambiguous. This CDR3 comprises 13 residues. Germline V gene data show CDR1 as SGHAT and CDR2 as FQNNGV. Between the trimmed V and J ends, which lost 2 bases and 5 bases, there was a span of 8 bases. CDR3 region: CASSLSRQDTQYF. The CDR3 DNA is TGTGCCAGCAGCTTATCGAGGCAAGATACGCAGTATTTT.

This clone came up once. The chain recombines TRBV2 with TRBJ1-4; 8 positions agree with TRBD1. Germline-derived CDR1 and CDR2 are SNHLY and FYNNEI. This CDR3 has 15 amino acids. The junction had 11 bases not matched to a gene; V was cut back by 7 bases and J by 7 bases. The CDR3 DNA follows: TGTGCCAGCACCGAAGAGACAGGGGTTGGTGAAAAACTGTTTTTT. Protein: CASTEETGVGEKLFF.

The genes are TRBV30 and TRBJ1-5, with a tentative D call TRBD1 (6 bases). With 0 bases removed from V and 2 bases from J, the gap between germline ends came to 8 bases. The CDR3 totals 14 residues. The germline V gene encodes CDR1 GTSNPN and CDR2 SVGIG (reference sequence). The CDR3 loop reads CAWSVQGGNQPQHF. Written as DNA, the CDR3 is TGTGCCTGGAGTGTACAGGGCGGCAATCAGCCCCAGCATTTT.

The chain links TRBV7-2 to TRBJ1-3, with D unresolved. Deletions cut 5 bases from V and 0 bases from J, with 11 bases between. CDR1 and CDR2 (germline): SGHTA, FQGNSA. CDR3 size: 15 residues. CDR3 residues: CASSPRRNSGNTIYF. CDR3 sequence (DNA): TGTGCCAGCAGCCCACGGCGGAACTCTGGAAACACCATATATTTT.

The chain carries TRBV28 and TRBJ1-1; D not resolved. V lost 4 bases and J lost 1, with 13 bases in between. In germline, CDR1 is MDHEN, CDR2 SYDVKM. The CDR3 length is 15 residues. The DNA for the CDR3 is TGTGCCAGCAGTTACGCAGGCGATACGAACACTGAAGCTTTCTTT. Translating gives CASSYAGDTNTEAFF.

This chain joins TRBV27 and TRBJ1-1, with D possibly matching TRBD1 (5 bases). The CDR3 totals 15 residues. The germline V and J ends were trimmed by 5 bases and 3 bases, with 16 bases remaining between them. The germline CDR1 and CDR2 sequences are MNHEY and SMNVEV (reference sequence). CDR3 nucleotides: TGTGCCAGCAGTCCTGGACATTTATTGTACACTGAAGCTTTCTTT. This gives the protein CASSPGHLLYTEAFF.

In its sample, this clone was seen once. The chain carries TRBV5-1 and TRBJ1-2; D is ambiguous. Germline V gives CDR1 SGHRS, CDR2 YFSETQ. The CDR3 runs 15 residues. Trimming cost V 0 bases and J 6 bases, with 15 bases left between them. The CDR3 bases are TGCGCCAGCAGCTTGGGCGGCGGACTTGGGGATGGCTACACCTTC. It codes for CASSLGGGLGDGYTF.

The CDR3 sequence is CATSSQRLKRTANSPLHF. The CDR3 DNA is TGTGCCACCAGCAGTCAAAGACTTAAGCGGACAGCTAATTCACCCCTCCACTTT. This rearrangement joins TRBV15 to TRBJ1-6, with a possible D match to TRBD1 (6 bases). V gave up 3 bases and J gave up 6 bases, with 21 bases separating them. This CDR3 region has 18 residues. The germline V gene encodes CDR1 LNHNV and CDR2 YYDKDF (reference sequence). The full variable domain, rest sourced from reference TRBV15 and TRBJ1-6, is DAMVIQNPRYQVTQFGKPVTLSCSQTLNHNVMYWYQQKSSQAPKLLFHYYDKDFNNEADTPDNFQSRRPNTSFCFLDIRSPGLGDTAMYLCATSSQRLKRTANSPLHFGNGTRLTVT.

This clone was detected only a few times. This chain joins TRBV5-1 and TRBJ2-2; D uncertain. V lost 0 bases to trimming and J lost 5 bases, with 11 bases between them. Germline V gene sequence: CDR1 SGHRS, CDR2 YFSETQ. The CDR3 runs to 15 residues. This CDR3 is CASSLGQVKTGELFF. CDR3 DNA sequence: TGCGCCAGCAGCTTGGGGCAGGTGAAAACCGGGGAGCTGTTTTTT.

For the CDR3, the DNA is TGTGCCAGCAGCCAAGATGTGGGCTCAAGCACAGATACGCAGTATTTT. Translated, it gives CASSQDVGSSTDTQYF. This chain links TRBV4-2 with TRBJ2-3; no reliable D call. Germline CDR1 LGHNA, CDR2 YNFKEQ. The CDR3 extends over 16 amino acids. V was trimmed by 0 bases and J by 0 bases, leaving 10 bases between them.

CDR3 coding DNA: TGCGCCAGCAGCCAAGTCTACTCGGACAGGGGGATTAGCAATCAGCCCCAGCATTTT. Translating it yields CASSQVYSDRGISNQPQHF. The chain combines TRBV4-1 with TRBJ1-5; 10 bases are shared with TRBD1. Unmatched junction bases numbered 9, after V lost 1 base and J lost 0 bases. The CDR3 runs to 19 residues. Per germline, CDR1 MGHRA and CDR2 YSYEKL.

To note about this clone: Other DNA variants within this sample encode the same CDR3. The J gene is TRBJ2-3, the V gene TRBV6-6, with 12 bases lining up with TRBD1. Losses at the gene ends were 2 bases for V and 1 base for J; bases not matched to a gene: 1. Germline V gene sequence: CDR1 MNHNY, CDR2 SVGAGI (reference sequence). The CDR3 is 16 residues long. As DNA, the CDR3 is TGTGCCAGCAGTTACGGGACAGGGGGCCGCACAGATACGCAGTATTTT. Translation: CASSYGTGGRTDTQYF.

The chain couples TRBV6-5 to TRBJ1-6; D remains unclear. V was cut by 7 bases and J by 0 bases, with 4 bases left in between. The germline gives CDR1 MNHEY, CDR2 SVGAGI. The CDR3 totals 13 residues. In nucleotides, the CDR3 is TGTGCCAGCACGTACTCCTATAATTCACCCCTCCACTTT. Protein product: CASTYSYNSPLHF.

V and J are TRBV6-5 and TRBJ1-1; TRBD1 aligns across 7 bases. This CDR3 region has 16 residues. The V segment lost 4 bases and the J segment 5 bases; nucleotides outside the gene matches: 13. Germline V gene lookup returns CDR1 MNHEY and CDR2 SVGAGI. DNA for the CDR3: TGTGCCAGCAGTTGGACCTGGACAGGCGCTAAGACTGAAGCTTTCTTT. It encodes CASSWTWTGAKTEAFF.